These 5 T cell receptor beta chains share one sample of origin, sequenced in a study of vaccination effects on CD4 cells after COVID-19. What these receptors recognize is not known. CD4+ T cells were isolated after less than 12 days of culture. Some clones are missing from TCRdb's copy, which holds only in-frame ones; the method was immunoSEQ multiplex PCR. The repertoire holds 45,000 to 75,000 clones, with roughly 80% as singletons. The starting material was CD4+ T cells from PBMCs cultured without peptide, obtained before COVID-19 vaccination. The receptor set was obtained from a human donor who received a COVID-19 vaccine.

The chain is built from TRBV24-1 and TRBJ2-7, with 7 bases lining up with TRBD2. V gave up 0 bases and J gave up 0 bases; unmatched junction bases: 4. CDR1 and CDR2 (germline): KGHDR, SFDVKD. The CDR3 is 16 residues long. DNA of the CDR3: TGTGCCACCAGTGATTTGAGGCGCGGGAGCTCCTACGAGCAGTACGTC. It yields the protein CATSDLRRGSSYEQYV.

This chain connects TRBV27 to TRBJ2-5, with 9 nucleotides matching TRBD2. Germline CDR1 is MNHEY and CDR2 is SMNVEV (reference sequence). This CDR3 has 14 amino acids. V lost 6 bases to trimming and J lost 2 bases; unmatched junction nucleotides: 4. CDR3 DNA: TGTGCCAGCAGAGGACTAGCGAAGCAAGAGACCCAGTACTTC. As protein: CASRGLAKQETQYF.

The chain couples TRBV5-4 to TRBJ1-1; a possible D gene is TRBD1 (5 bases). The CDR3 totals 14 residues. The ends were cut back, 6 bases at V and 5 bases at J, with 17 bases in the middle. Germline V lookup: CDR1 SGHNT, CDR2 YYREEE (reference sequence). CDR3 residues: CASTSGGFLTEAFF. In DNA, the CDR3 is TGTGCCAGCACCTCGGGGGGATTTCTGACTGAAGCTTTCTTT.

The V and J genes are TRBV21-1 and TRBJ2-5. TRBV21-1 is recorded as a pseudogene. This CDR3 contains 12 residues. CDR3 bases: TGTGCCAGCAGCCCGCTGGGGGAGACCCAGTACTTC. Translated, it gives CASSPLGETQYF.

This clone was picked up a small number of times. The chain uses TRBV5-4 and TRBJ2-2; TRBD1 aligns across 8 bases. With 0 bases clipped from V and 4 bases from J, the junction kept 2 bases outside the gene matches. Germline CDR1 and CDR2: SGHNT and YYREEE (reference sequence). The CDR3 runs to 15 residues. The CDR3 nucleotides read TGTGCCAGCAGCTTGGGGACAGGGATCACCGGGGAGCTGTTTTTT. It yields the protein CASSLGTGITGELFF.